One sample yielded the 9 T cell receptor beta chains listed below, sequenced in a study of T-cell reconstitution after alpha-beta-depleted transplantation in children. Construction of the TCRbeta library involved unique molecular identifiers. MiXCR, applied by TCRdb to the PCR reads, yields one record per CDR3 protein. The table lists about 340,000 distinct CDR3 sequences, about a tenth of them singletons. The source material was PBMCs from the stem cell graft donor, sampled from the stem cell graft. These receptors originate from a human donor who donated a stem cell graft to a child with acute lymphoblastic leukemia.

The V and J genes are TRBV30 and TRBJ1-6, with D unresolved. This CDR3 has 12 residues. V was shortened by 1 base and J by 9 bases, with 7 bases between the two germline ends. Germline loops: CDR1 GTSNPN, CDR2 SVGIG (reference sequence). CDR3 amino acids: CAWSDGPSPLHF. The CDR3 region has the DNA TGTGCCTGGAGTGACGGACCTTCACCCCTCCACTTT.

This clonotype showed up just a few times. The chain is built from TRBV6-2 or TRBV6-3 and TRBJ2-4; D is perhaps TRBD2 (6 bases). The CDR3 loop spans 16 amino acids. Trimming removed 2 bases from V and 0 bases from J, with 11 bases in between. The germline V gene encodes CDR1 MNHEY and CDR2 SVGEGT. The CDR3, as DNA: TGTGCCAGCAGTTACGGGTTCGGGGGAGCCAAAAACATTCAGTACTTC. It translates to CASSYGFGGAKNIQYF.

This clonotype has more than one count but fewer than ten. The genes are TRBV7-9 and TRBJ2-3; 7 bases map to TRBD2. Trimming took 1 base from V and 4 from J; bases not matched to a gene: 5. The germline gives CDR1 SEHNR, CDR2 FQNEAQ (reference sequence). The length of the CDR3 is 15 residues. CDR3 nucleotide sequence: TGTGCCAGCAGCTTAGGGTCTGGACTAGCAGATACGCAGTATTTT. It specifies CASSLGSGLADTQYF. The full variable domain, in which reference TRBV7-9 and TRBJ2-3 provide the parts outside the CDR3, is DTGVSQNPRHKITKRGQNVTFRCDPISEHNRLYWYRQTLGQGPEFLTYFQNEAQLEKSRLLSDRFSAERPKGSFSTLEIQRTEQGDSAMYLCASSLGSGLADTQYFGPGTRLTVL.

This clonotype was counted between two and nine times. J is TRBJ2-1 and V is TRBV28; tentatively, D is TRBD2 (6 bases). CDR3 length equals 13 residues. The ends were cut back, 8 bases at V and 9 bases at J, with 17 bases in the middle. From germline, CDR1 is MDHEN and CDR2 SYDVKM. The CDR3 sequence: CASSGLGRSEQFF. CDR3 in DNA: TGTGCCAGCTCGGGACTCGGACGGAGTGAGCAGTTCTTC.

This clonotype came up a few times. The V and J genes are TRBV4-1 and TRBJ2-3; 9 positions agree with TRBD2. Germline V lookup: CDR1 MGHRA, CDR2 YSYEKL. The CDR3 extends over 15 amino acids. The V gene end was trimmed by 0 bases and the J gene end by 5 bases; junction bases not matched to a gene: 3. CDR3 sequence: CASSQDLLAGDTQYF. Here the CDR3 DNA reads TGCGCCAGCAGCCAAGATCTACTAGCGGGAGATACGCAGTATTTT.

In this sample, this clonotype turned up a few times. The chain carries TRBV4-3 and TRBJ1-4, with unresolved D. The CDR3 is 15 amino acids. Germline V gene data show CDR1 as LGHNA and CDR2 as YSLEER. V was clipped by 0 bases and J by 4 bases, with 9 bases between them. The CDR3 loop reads CASSQEGGLNEKLFF. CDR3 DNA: TGCGCCAGCAGCCAAGAGGGCGGCCTTAATGAAAAACTGTTTTTT.

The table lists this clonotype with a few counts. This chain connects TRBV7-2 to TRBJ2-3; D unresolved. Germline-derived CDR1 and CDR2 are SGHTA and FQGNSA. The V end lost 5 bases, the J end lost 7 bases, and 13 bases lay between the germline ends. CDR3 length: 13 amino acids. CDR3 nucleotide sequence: TGTGCCAGCAGCCCCTCCTCGGTTCATACGCAGTATTTT. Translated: CASSPSSVHTQYF.

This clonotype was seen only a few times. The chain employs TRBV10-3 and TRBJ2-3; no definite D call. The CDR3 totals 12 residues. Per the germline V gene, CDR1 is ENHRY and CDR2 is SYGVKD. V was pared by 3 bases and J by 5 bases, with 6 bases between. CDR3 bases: TGTGCCATCAGTGACGTGGGAGATACGCAGTATTTT. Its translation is CAISDVGDTQYF.

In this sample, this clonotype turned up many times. DNA for the CDR3: TGCGCCAGCAGCCGGGGACAGGGAGGCCCCTACGAGCAGTACTTC. Protein sequence: CASSRGQGGPYEQYF. The chain carries TRBV5-1 and TRBJ2-7; 9 bases fit TRBD1. CDR1 is SGHRS, CDR2 YFSETQ, per germline. CDR3 size: 15 residues. V gave up 4 bases and J gave up 2 bases; unmatched junction bases: 7.